The sequence of this TCR beta chain was determined in a study of CXCR3-negative and CXCR3-positive naive CD8 T cells (dated by TCRdb to the late 2010s). For the wider study: In total, 130 million to 150 million TRB reads were obtained, or roughly 1.5 +/- 0.3 million reads per library. Diversity and physicochemical repertoire analyses were performed on around ten donors pooled from two independent experiments. Naive subsets from 5 donors and memory cells from 3 donors were included in the TRBV-TRBJ cluster analysis. On the study overall, not on this receptor specifically: Naive CXCR3-negative and CXCR3-positive cells from the same donor showed similar TRBV-TRBJ usage, whereas memory cells showed distinct patterns. Because surface CD5, which is linked to self-reactivity in mice, was comparable between the naive subsets, TCR interaction strength was also inferred from TRB CDR3 physicochemical properties. Repertoire diversity was comparably high in both naive subsets but much lower in memory CD8+ T cells. CXCR3 expression partially decreased after cryopreservation, so most assays used freshly isolated PBMCs.

The sequencer was a NextSeq 550. The Human TCR Profiling Kit (MiLaboratory) was used to make UMI-labeled 5' RACE TRB cDNA libraries. cDNA synthesis used the entire amount of extracted RNA, and PCR amplification then used the entire amount of cDNA produced. The libraries were made side by side, with each library going through the same number of PCR cycles. As for the original processing: About 50,000 +/- 10,000 unique UMI-labeled TRB cDNA molecules per library were extracted with MIGEC and MiXCR, with at least two reads per UMI required. Each library averaged about 37,000 +/- 9,700 functional in-frame TRB CDR3 nucleotide clonotypes without stop codons. After downsampling to 5000 UMI-labeled TRB molecules per sample, diversity metrics such as normalized Shannon-Wiener and Chao1 were calculated in VDJtools. VDJtools was used to calculate clonotype-size-weighted physicochemical properties of the central five CDR3 residues, namely interaction energy, strength, volume and Kidera factor 4. One entry per CDR3 protein sequence results from the TCRdb reprocessing of the reads, with DNA left out. Here the V and J calls rest on TCRdb's processing, not on the authors' analysis. The sample's clone listing holds about 56,000 distinct CDR3 sequences. About 20% of the sample lies in the top ten.

Inclusive of the bounding cysteine and phenylalanine, the CDR3 is 14 residues long. DNA for this receptor is not on file. CDR1 LNHNV and CDR2 YYDKDF are derived from the germline V gene (reference sequence). Each CD8+ T cell subset was flow-sorted in triplicate, and 300,000 or so cells per subset were placed directly into RLT lysis buffer. Standard density gradient centrifugation was used to isolate peripheral blood mononuclear cells from buffy coats. Total RNA was extracted from sorted cells using an RNeasy Mini Kit. With respect to this clonotype: The target of this receptor is not known.

The clonotype comes from a human donor in good health. Some clones in this sample may be carry-over from other donors' samples. The sequenced material came from memory CD8+ T cells from blood. The cell subset or site label of this sample denotes: conventional CD8+ memory T cells (TMEM), sorted as controls. The rearranged segments are TRBV15 and TRBJ1-2; TCRdb proposes TRBD1, but this gene call is untestable without DNA. CDR3 loop: CATRGTALGYGYTF.